The entry below gives a single T cell receptor beta chain sequence along with its context. Antigen: not known. Produced via immunoSEQ multiplex PCR; TCRdb's table is partial and in-frame only. This table holds about 60,000 clones, roughly 90% found once. Germline CDR1 reads SGHAT; CDR2 reads FQNNGV. The CDR3 has 14 amino acids. The V and J ends lost 0 bases and 2 bases respectively, with 8 bases between them. Graft specimens yielded both intraepithelial and lamina propria lymphocytes. The data originate from a study of graft-versus-host responses after intestinal transplantation. Study-level background: Recipients got multivisceral, liver-intestinal, or isolated intestinal transplants. Recipients were all induced with anti-thymocyte globulin, then given tacrolimus and steroids for about 3 years.

Whole-study findings and limits: Researchers found GvH clones in recipient marrow, and some showed up first in ileum or blood. Early declines in HvG clones that occurred post-transplant were associated with peak circulating GvH clone levels.

The sequence came from a human patient who received an intestinal transplant, so some T cells may come from the graft donor. This chain connects TRBV11-2 to TRBJ2-7; D unclear. Sequenced here: ileum tissue, sampled 350 to 400 days after transplant. The CDR3 loop reads CASSLEWQTYEQYF. The CDR3, as DNA: TGTGCCAGCAGCTTAGAGTGGCAGACCTACGAGCAGTACTTC.